This is a list of T cell receptor beta chains from one sample in a study of a mutant IDH1 vaccine in newly diagnosed glioma. Using immunoSEQ multiplex PCR, the repertoire was profiled, and TCRdb retains in-frame clones only, with some absent. The sample holds approximately 92,000 clones, around three quarters seen once. The source material was PBMCs, sampled from a glioma patient treated with radiotherapy, temozolomide or both. The receptor set was obtained from a man in his forties with glioma. CDR3s include the opening cysteine and the closing phenylalanine or tryptophan. Fields, in order: clone size, D gene, J gene, V gene, CDR3 protein, CDR3 DNA. The D gene is left open where the match is weak. Clone size appears in some rows only: once, few, many, or a class for an expanded clone.

size: NA
D: NA
J: TRBJ2-6
V: TRBV18
CDR3: CASSPRTGSSGANVLTF
DNA: TGTGCCAGCTCACCGCGGACGGGGAGCTCTGGGGCCAACGTCCTGACTTTC

size: NA
D: NA
J: TRBJ1-5
V: TRBV4-3
CDR3: CASSQGTGPQHF
DNA: TGCGCCAGCAGCCAAGGCACGGGCCCCCAGCATTTT

size: NA
D: NA
J: TRBJ2-1
V: TRBV13
CDR3: CASSSVGPYNEQFF
DNA: TGTGCCAGCAGCTCAGTTGGACCTTACAATGAGCAGTTCTTC

size: NA
D: TRBD2
J: TRBJ2-7
V: TRBV10-3
CDR3: CAISESGTSGSGHEQYF
DNA: TGTGCCATCAGTGAGTCGGGGACTAGCGGGAGTGGTCACGAGCAGTACTTC

size: NA
D: NA
J: TRBJ2-3
V: TRBV9
CDR3: CASSVTADTQYF
DNA: TGTGCCAGCAGCGTAACCGCAGATACGCAGTATTTT

size: NA
D: NA
J: TRBJ2-6
V: TRBV27
CDR3: CASSLRSTGRTGANVLTF
DNA: TGTGCCAGCAGTTTAAGGTCAACAGGTCGGACTGGGGCCAACGTCCTGACTTTC

size: NA
D: NA
J: TRBJ2-6
V: TRBV6-6
CDR3: CASSRANVLTF
DNA: TGTGCCAGCAGCCGGGCCAACGTCCTGACTTTC

size: few
D: NA
J: TRBJ1-2
V: TRBV6-1
CDR3: CASSEGAGIGYGYTF
DNA: TGTGCCAGCAGTGAAGGAGCAGGGATAGGGTATGGCTACACCTTC

size: NA
D: NA
J: TRBJ2-7
V: TRBV7-2
CDR3: CASSLSPRVLSYEQYF
DNA: TGTGCCAGCAGCTTAAGCCCCAGGGTTCTATCCTACGAGCAGTACTTC

size: once
D: TRBD1
J: TRBJ1-1
V: TRBV7-9
CDR3: CASTRTGVNTEAFF
DNA: TGTGCCAGCACCAGGACAGGGGTAAACACTGAAGCTTTCTTT

size: many
D: TRBD1
J: TRBJ1-6
V: TRBV18
CDR3: CASSRRTGDNSPLHF
DNA: TGTGCCAGCTCACGACGGACAGGGGACAATTCACCCCTCCACTTT

size: once
D: NA
J: TRBJ2-7
V: TRBV7-2
CDR3: CASSFSTSPYEQYF
DNA: TGTGCCAGCAGCTTCTCGACAAGCCCCTACGAGCAGTACTTC

size: NA
D: NA
J: TRBJ2-1
V: TRBV5-1
CDR3: CASSLAVGRNDEQFF
DNA: TGCGCCAGCAGCTTGGCCGTTGGAAGGAACGATGAGCAGTTCTTC

size: NA
D: TRBD2
J: TRBJ2-1
V: TRBV30
CDR3: CAWSSKASGTYNEQFF
DNA: TGTGCCTGGAGTTCAAAAGCTAGCGGAACCTACAATGAGCAGTTCTTC

size: NA
D: NA
J: TRBJ1-3
V: TRBV12-5
CDR3: CASSLGLSPGNTIYF
DNA: TGTGCTAGTAGCCTCGGGCTTAGCCCTGGAAACACCATATATTTT

size: NA
D: NA
J: TRBJ2-5
V: TRBV28
CDR3: CASSLEVAGRGETQYF
DNA: TGTGCCAGCAGTTTAGAGGTGGCAGGCCGGGGGGAGACCCAGTACTTC

size: few
D: NA
J: TRBJ2-1
V: TRBV7-2
CDR3: CASSLESGTLGQFF
DNA: TGTGCCAGCAGCTTAGAATCTGGGACGCTGGGGCAGTTCTTC

size: NA
D: NA
J: TRBJ2-4
V: TRBV29-1
CDR3: CSAWTDSLAKNIQYF
DNA: TGCAGCGCCTGGACAGACTCTCTAGCCAAAAACATTCAGTACTTC

size: NA
D: NA
J: TRBJ1-5
V: TRBV7-6
CDR3: CASAISGGQPQHF
DNA: TGTGCCAGCGCCATATCCGGGGGTCAGCCCCAGCATTTT

size: NA
D: TRBD1
J: TRBJ2-6
V: TRBV5-5
CDR3: CASSLAGQGSFSGANVLTF
DNA: TGTGCCAGCAGCTTAGCCGGACAGGGTTCCTTCTCTGGGGCCAACGTCCTGACTTTC

size: NA
D: NA
J: TRBJ2-7
V: TRBV28
CDR3: CASSWDVPGSYEQYF
DNA: TGTGCCAGCAGTTGGGACGTCCCCGGCTCCTACGAGCAGTACTTC

size: NA
D: TRBD2
J: TRBJ2-5
V: TRBV5-4
CDR3: CASSPGLLYQETQYF
DNA: TGTGCCAGCAGCCCGGGACTACTGTACCAAGAGACCCAGTACTTC

size: NA
D: NA
J: TRBJ2-7
V: TRBV6-5
CDR3: CASSYLATTYEQYF
DNA: TGTGCCAGCAGTTATTTAGCAACCACCTACGAGCAGTACTTC

size: NA
D: NA
J: TRBJ2-3
V: TRBV30
CDR3: CAWSPGLTDTQYF
DNA: TGTGCCTGGAGCCCTGGACTCACAGATACGCAGTATTTT

size: few
D: NA
J: TRBJ2-7
V: TRBV5-1
CDR3: CASSLSGISDYEQYF
DNA: TGCGCCAGCAGCTTGTCTGGGATTAGCGACTACGAGCAGTACTTC

size: NA
D: TRBD1
J: TRBJ2-1
V: TRBV7-2
CDR3: CASSSYRGTYYNEQFF
DNA: TGTGCCAGCAGCTCGTACAGGGGAACGTACTACAATGAGCAGTTCTTC

size: NA
D: TRBD2
J: TRBJ2-7
V: TRBV7-2
CDR3: CASSLQSAGAYEQYF
DNA: TGTGCCAGCAGCTTACAGTCAGCGGGGGCCTACGAGCAGTACTTC

size: once
D: TRBD1
J: TRBJ1-2
V: TRBV28
CDR3: CASSFLGTGGYGYTF
DNA: TGTGCCAGCAGTTTCCTTGGGACAGGGGGCTATGGCTACACCTTC

size: NA
D: TRBD1
J: TRBJ1-1
V: TRBV19
CDR3: CASSARSFGTDFAFF
DNA: TGTGCCAGTAGTGCCCGATCGTTCGGGACAGACTTCGCTTTCTTT